This T cell receptor beta chain originates from a study of CD8 T cells in ankylosing spondylitis. Whole-study results and caveats: Reported data indicate significant enrichment of disease-linked clones within matched ankylosing spondylitis synovial fluid. Reactive arthritis synovial fluid and blood were previously reported to contain some motif variants. Within ankylosing spondylitis blood, a TCR beta motif made up of several highly homologous variants appeared to be characteristic.

About this clonotype itself: As yet, its antigen is unknown.

Researchers built TCR beta libraries using quantitative 5'-RACE with molecular barcodes. TCRdb re-called the 5' RACE reads through MiXCR, storing one row per CDR3 protein. The repertoire consists of fewer than 500,000 distinct CDR3 sequences, with under 25% occurring once and the leading ten covering 16%. CDR3 length equals 14 residues. From germline, CDR1 is DFQATT and CDR2 SNEGSKA (reference sequence). The V gene end was trimmed by 3 bases and the J gene end by 4 bases; junction bases not matched to a gene: 4. The receptor was derived from a male donor with ankylosing spondylitis. Sequenced material: blood, either unsorted or a sorted T cell fraction (not recorded which). The V and J genes are TRBV20-1 and TRBJ1-3, with 9 bases matching TRBD1. This CDR3 is CSASRGQGGNTIYF. The CDR3 bases are TGCAGTGCTAGTAGGGGACAGGGAGGAAACACCATATATTTT.